The clone carrying this T cell receptor beta chain was observed a handful of times. This sample was taken from a study of blood T cell repertoires in COVID-19. Across the study: PBMCs, B-cell-depleted T cells, or T cells were the source of the cDNA or gDNA that made up the material.

Looked up from germline, CDR1 is SGHRS and CDR2 is YFSETQ. CDR3 length equals 17 residues. The V segment lost 1 base and the J segment 5 bases; nucleotides outside the gene matches: 10. Study processing details: Amplification of reference gene primers provided the estimated nucleated cell counts. Profiled with immunoSEQ multiplex PCR; TCRdb holds only in-frame clones, not every one. That table is the source of V, J and clone size, and D and trimming were worked out from the DNA. The table has fewer than 350,000 clones, around 81% seen once. J is TRBJ2-3 and V is TRBV5-1; TRBD2 agrees at 10 bases. Sequencing was carried out using peripheral blood. This receptor was obtained from a woman in her forties or fifties with active or convalescent COVID-19. In DNA, the CDR3 is TGCGCCAGCAGCTTGCATCGGACTAGCGGTTCCGGAGATACGCAGTATTTT. It codes for CASSLHRTSGSGDTQYF.